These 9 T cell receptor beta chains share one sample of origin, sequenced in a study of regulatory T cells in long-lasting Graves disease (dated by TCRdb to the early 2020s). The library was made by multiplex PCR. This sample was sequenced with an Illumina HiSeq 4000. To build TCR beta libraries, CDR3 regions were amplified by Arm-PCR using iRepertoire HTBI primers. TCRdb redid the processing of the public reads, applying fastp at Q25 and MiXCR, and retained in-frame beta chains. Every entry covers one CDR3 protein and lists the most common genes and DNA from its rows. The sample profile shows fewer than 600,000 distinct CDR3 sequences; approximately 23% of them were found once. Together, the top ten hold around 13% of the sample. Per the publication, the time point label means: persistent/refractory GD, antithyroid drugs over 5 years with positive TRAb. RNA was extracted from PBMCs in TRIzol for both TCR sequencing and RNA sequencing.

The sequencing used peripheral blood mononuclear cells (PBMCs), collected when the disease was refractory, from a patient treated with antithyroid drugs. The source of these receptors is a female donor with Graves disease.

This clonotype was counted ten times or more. CDR3 protein: CASSIDWSQPQHF. The CDR3 nucleotides are TGTGCCAGTAGTATCGACTGGAGTCAGCCCCAGCATTTT. The chain recombines TRBV19 with TRBJ1-5; D gene unclear. V dropped 3 bases and J dropped 6 bases, with 9 bases sitting between them. There are 13 residues in the CDR3. The germline CDR1 and CDR2 sequences are LNHDA and SQIVND (reference sequence).

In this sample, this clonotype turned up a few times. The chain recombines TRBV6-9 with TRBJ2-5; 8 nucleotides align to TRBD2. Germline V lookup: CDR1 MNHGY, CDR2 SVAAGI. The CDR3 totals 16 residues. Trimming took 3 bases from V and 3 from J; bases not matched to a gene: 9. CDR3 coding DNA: TGTGCCAGCAGTTACAACAGCGGGAGCCATGAAGAGACCCAGTACTTC. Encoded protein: CASSYNSGSHEETQYF.

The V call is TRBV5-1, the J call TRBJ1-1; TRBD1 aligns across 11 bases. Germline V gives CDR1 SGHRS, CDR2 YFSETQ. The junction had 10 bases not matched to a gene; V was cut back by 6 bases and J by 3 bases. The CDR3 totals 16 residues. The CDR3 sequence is CASTSSGTGGHTEAFF. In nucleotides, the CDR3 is TGCGCCAGCACCTCCTCGGGGACAGGGGGGCACACTGAAGCTTTCTTT.

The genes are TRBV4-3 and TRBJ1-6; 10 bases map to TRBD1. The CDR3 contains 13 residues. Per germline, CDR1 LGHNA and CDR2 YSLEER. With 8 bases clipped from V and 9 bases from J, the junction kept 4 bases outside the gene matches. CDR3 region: CASCDRGLSPLHF. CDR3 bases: TGCGCCAGCTGCGACAGGGGGCTTTCACCCCTCCACTTT.

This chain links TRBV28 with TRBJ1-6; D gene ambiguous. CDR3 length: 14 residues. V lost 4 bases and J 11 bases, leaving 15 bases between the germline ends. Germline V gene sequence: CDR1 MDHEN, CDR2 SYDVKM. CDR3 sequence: CASSWPSITAPLHF. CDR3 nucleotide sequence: TGTGCCAGCAGTTGGCCCTCAATAACGGCACCCCTCCACTTT.

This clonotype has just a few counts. In nucleotides, the CDR3 is TGTGCCAGCAGCCCTTTCGGCCTGGGGGAGACCCAGTACTTC. This gives the protein CASSPFGLGETQYF. The V call is TRBV9, the J call TRBJ2-5, with D uncertain. The V gene lost 4 bases and the J gene lost 5 bases, with 15 bases spanning the gap. This CDR3 contains 14 residues. Germline assignment: CDR1 SGDLS and CDR2 YYNGEE.

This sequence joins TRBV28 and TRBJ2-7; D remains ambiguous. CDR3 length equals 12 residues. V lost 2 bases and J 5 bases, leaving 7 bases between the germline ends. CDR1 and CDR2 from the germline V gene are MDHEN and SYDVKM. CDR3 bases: TGTGCCAGCAGTTTACCGGGCAACGAGCAGTACTTC. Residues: CASSLPGNEQYF.

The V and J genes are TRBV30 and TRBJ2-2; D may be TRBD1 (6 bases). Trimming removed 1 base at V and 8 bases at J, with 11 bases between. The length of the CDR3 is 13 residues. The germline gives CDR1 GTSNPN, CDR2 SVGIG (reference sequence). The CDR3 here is CAWSDQGKGELFF. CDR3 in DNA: TGTGCCTGGAGTGACCAGGGGAAGGGGGAGCTGTTTTTT.

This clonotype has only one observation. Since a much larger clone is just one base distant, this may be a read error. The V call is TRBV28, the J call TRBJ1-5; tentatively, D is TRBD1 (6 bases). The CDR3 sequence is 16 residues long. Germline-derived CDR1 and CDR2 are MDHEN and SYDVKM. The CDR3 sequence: CVSSSDRSYSNQPQHF. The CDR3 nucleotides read TGTGTCAGCAGTTCCGACAGGTCTTATAGCAATCAGCCCCAGCATTTT. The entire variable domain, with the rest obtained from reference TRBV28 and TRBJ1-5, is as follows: DVKVTQSSRYLVKRTGEKVFLECVQDMDHENMFWYRQDPGLGLRLIYFSYDVKMKEKGDIPEGYSVSREKKERFSLILESASTNQTSMYLCVSSSDRSYSNQPQHFGDGTRLSIL.